This entry lists 25 T cell receptor beta chains sequenced from one sample in a study of PD-1 blockade in classical Hodgkin lymphoma. Sequencing used immunoSEQ multiplex PCR; TCRdb keeps in-frame clones, though not all of them. The sample has fewer than 25,000 clones; 73% are singletons. In every patient, relapse followed autologous stem cell transplantation, while exposure to brentuximab vedotin differed. Sequenced material: peripheral blood mononuclear cells (PBMCs), taken before the second cycle of nivolumab. Receptor source: a human donor with classical Hodgkin lymphoma.

The chain links TRBV5-7 to TRBJ2-7; 8 bases are a match to TRBD2. TRBV5-7 is noted as an ORF with a role that remains uncertain. The J segment lost 3 bases and the V segment lost 1 base, leaving 9 bases of the junction unmatched. The CDR3 is made up of 16 amino acids. CDR3 amino acids: CASSLMASGLVYEQYF. CDR3 DNA: TGTGCCAGCAGCTTGATGGCTAGCGGGCTCGTCTACGAGCAGTACTTC.

The genes are TRBV7-2 and TRBJ2-3; 11 bases fit TRBD2. Germline values: CDR1 SGHTA, CDR2 FQGNSA. The V gene end was trimmed by 5 bases and the J gene end by 5 bases; junction bases not matched to a gene: 9. The CDR3 covers 16 residues. CDR3 sequence: CASSTALAGGVDTQYF. Here the CDR3 DNA reads TGTGCCAGCAGCACCGCCCTAGCGGGAGGAGTAGATACGCAGTATTTT.

V and J are TRBV18 and TRBJ2-1; D gene ambiguous. There are 15 residues in the CDR3. Trimming left V 2 bases short and J 5 bases short, with 13 bases between. CDR1 is KGHSH and CDR2 is LQKENI in the germline V gene. CDR3 in amino acids: CASSPTIADNNEQFF. In DNA form, the CDR3 reads TGTGCCAGCTCACCAACAATTGCCGATAACAATGAGCAGTTCTTC.

This chain joins TRBV6-1 and TRBJ1-2, with 10 bases aligning to TRBD1. The CDR3 loop spans 14 amino acids. Germline V gene lookup returns CDR1 MNHNS and CDR2 SASEGT. Trimming removed 7 bases from V and 7 bases from J; junction bases left unmatched: 9. CDR3 coding DNA: TGTGCCAGCACCTATGACAGGGGGCTTTTTGGCTACACCTTC. Residues: CASTYDRGLFGYTF.

The V call is TRBV29-1, the J call TRBJ2-1; tentatively, D is TRBD2 (6 bases). V was cut by 7 bases and J by 9 bases, with 22 bases left in between. CDR3 length equals 14 residues. CDR1 SQVTM and CDR2 ANQGSEA come from the germline V gene. CDR3 coding DNA: TGCAGCGAAGGAAACGGGAGTCCCATTAGTGAGCAGTTCTTC. Protein sequence: CSEGNGSPISEQFF.

There are a few counts of this clone. The chain is built from TRBV5-1 and TRBJ2-2, with unresolved D. The CDR3 consists of 15 residues. V shed 0 bases and J shed 4 bases, with 10 bases lying between them. Germline values: CDR1 SGHRS, CDR2 YFSETQ. The CDR3 reads CASSLDGYITGELFF. In nucleotides, the CDR3 is TGCGCCAGCAGCTTGGACGGGTACATCACCGGGGAGCTGTTTTTT.

V gene TRBV19 combines with J gene TRBJ2-5, with D possibly being TRBD1 (5 bases). This CDR3 has 15 amino acids. V dropped 3 bases and J dropped 4 bases, with 15 bases sitting between them. Germline-derived CDR1 and CDR2 are LNHDA and SQIVND (reference sequence). Here the CDR3 reads CASSISYRPPETQYF. The CDR3 coding sequence is TGTGCCAGTAGTATTTCGTACAGGCCCCCAGAGACCCAGTACTTC. Full variable domain (rest looked up from reference TRBV19 and TRBJ2-5): DGGITQSPKYLFRKEGQNVTLSCEQNLNHDAMYWYRQDPGQGLRLIYYSQIVNDFQKGDIAEGYSVSREKKESFPLTVTSAQKNPTAFYLCASSISYRPPETQYFGPGTRLLVL.

The chain employs TRBV7-2 and TRBJ2-7; D is unclear. Looked up from germline, CDR1 is SGHTA and CDR2 is FQGNSA. The CDR3 is 12 amino acids. V lost 1 base to trimming and J lost 5 bases, with 6 bases between them. CDR3 nucleotide sequence: TGTGCCAGCAGCTTAGGACTTAACGAGCAGTACTTC. It translates to CASSLGLNEQYF. The variable domain in full, with the rest retrieved from reference TRBV7-2 and TRBJ2-7, is GAGVSQSPSNKVTEKGKDVELRCDPISGHTALYWYRQSLGQGLEFLIYFQGNSAPDKSGLPSDRFSAERTGGSVSTLTIQRTQQEDSAVYLCASSLGLNEQYFGPGTRLTVT.

V is TRBV10-3 and J is TRBJ2-1, with 13 bases identical to TRBD2. This CDR3 comprises 18 residues. Germline-derived CDR1 and CDR2 are ENHRY and SYGVKD. V gave up 4 bases and J gave up 0 bases; unmatched junction bases: 6. CDR3 sequence reads: CAISGVTSGRSSYNEQFF. CDR3 sequence (DNA): TGTGCCATCAGTGGGGTGACTAGCGGGAGGAGCTCCTACAATGAGCAGTTCTTC.

The gene calls are TRBV5-5 and TRBJ1-2; possible D gene TRBD1, 6 bases. Germline V gene data show CDR1 as SGHKS and CDR2 as YYEKEE (reference sequence). This CDR3 is built from 15 residues. Trimming cost V 2 bases and J 0 bases, with 11 bases left between them. CDR3 bases: TGTGCCAGCAGCTTATCGGGGGGCGCTAACTATGGCTACACCTTC. It translates to CASSLSGGANYGYTF. The whole variable domain, remainder taken from reference TRBV5-5 and TRBJ1-2, is DAGVTQSPTHLIKTRGQQVTLRCSPISGHKSVSWYQQVLGQGPQFIFQYYEKEERGRGNFPDRFSARQFPNYSSELNVNALLLGDSALYLCASSLSGGANYGYTFGSGTRLTVV.

This chain connects TRBV19 to TRBJ1-5; a weak D match, TRBD1 (6 bases). Germline CDR1 is LNHDA and CDR2 is SQIVND (reference sequence). The CDR3 extends over 15 amino acids. V was clipped by 6 bases and J by 0 bases, with 12 bases between them. CDR3 residues: CASRPGQNSNQPQHF. CDR3 in DNA: TGTGCCAGTAGACCCGGACAGAATAGCAATCAGCCCCAGCATTTT.

This rearrangement joins TRBV6-1 to TRBJ1-2; D gene unclear. Germline-derived CDR1 and CDR2 are MNHNS and SASEGT. The CDR3 has 12 residues. Trimming removed 7 bases from V and 2 bases from J, with 8 bases in between. CDR3 amino acids: CASIGPNYGYTF. The CDR3, as DNA: TGTGCCAGCATCGGTCCAAACTATGGCTACACCTTC.

This clone was observed once. The V and J genes are TRBV6-1 and TRBJ1-1; D might be TRBD1 (5 bases). The V end lost 2 bases, the J end lost 2 bases, and 21 bases lay between the germline ends. Germline V gene sequence: CDR1 MNHNS, CDR2 SASEGT. The length of the CDR3 is 18 residues. CDR3 loop: CASSENLGEGGDNTEAFF. The CDR3 DNA is TGTGCCAGCAGTGAAAACTTAGGCGAGGGAGGGGACAACACTGAAGCTTTCTTT.

This chain connects TRBV6-1 to TRBJ2-7; D unclear. The V and J ends lost 8 bases and 1 base respectively, with 15 bases between them. This CDR3 comprises 14 residues. Germline lookup yields CDR1 MNHNS and CDR2 SASEGT. The CDR3 nucleotides read TGTGCCAGCGGTGGGATGCAGATTTCCTACGAGCAGTACTTC. Encoded protein: CASGGMQISYEQYF.

The CDR3 sequence is CASSQQREGVQETQYF. In DNA form, the CDR3 reads TGCGCCAGCAGCCAGCAGCGGGAGGGCGTCCAAGAGACCCAGTACTTC. The chain combines TRBV4-1 with TRBJ2-5; 10 nucleotides line up with TRBD2. The CDR3 loop spans 16 amino acids. CDR1 is MGHRA, CDR2 YSYEKL, per germline. V shed 3 bases and J 1 base; nucleotides not matched to a gene: 5.

This clone was counted a few times. This chain joins TRBV15 and TRBJ1-2; 7 bases agree with TRBD1. The CDR3 has 15 residues. V shed 1 base and J 8 bases; nucleotides not matched to a gene: 10. Germline CDR1 is LNHNV and CDR2 is YYDKDF (reference sequence). CDR3 in amino acids: CATSRGEAGQLGYTF. CDR3 DNA: TGTGCCACCAGCAGAGGGGAGGCGGGACAGTTGGGCTACACCTTC.

The chain employs TRBV10-3 and TRBJ2-2; 8 bases match TRBD1. V lost 3 bases to trimming and J lost 7 bases; unmatched junction nucleotides: 10. The CDR3 is made up of 16 amino acids. Per the germline V gene, CDR1 is ENHRY and CDR2 is SYGVKD. The CDR3 sequence is CAISDVDRVLIGELFF. The CDR3 coding sequence is TGTGCCATCAGTGATGTGGACAGGGTCTTGATCGGGGAGCTGTTTTTT.

The rearrangement links TRBV27 to TRBJ1-2, with D possibly being TRBD1 (6 bases). Germline CDR1 is MNHEY and CDR2 is SMNVEV (reference sequence). The CDR3 contains 17 residues. The ends were cut back, 5 bases at V and 5 bases at J, with 24 bases in the middle. The CDR3 region is CASSPQSTGTGGYGYTF. DNA for the CDR3: TGTGCCAGCAGTCCACAAAGCACAGGGACTGGAGGGTATGGCTACACCTTC.

This clone was seen just once. J is TRBJ1-3 and V is TRBV6-1; D gene ambiguous. Germline CDR1 reads MNHNS; CDR2 reads SASEGT. The CDR3 totals 16 residues. The V gene lost 4 bases and the J gene lost 0 bases, with 13 bases spanning the gap. CDR3 bases: TGTGCCAGCAGTGTGGAGGGAACTCTCTCTGGAAACACCATATATTTT. Protein: CASSVEGTLSGNTIYF.

The chain uses TRBV9 and TRBJ2-1, with 13 bases aligning to TRBD2. In germline, CDR1 is SGDLS, CDR2 YYNGEE. V gave up 2 bases and J gave up 3 bases; unmatched junction bases: 5. CDR3 length: 17 residues. DNA of the CDR3: TGTGCCAGCAGCGTGGAGGGACTAGCGGGATTCTACAATGAGCAGTTCTTC. Residues: CASSVEGLAGFYNEQFF.

There are a few counts of this clone. The chain has TRBV4-1 and TRBJ2-2; D is ambiguous. V was cut by 4 bases and J by 0 bases, with 12 bases left in between. CDR1 MGHRA and CDR2 YSYEKL come from the germline V gene. This CDR3 is built from 16 residues. The CDR3 loop reads CASSLRPVTNTGELFF. Written as DNA, the CDR3 is TGCGCCAGCAGCCTAAGACCAGTTACGAACACCGGGGAGCTGTTTTTT.

The chain links TRBV5-1 to TRBJ2-3; 9 nucleotides match TRBD1. Germline lookup yields CDR1 SGHRS and CDR2 YFSETQ. J lost 5 bases, V lost 0 bases, and 1 base had no gene match. The CDR3 contains 14 residues. DNA for the CDR3: TGCGCCAGCAGCTTGGGGACAGGGGTAGATACGCAGTATTTT. This sequence encodes CASSLGTGVDTQYF. Supplemented by reference TRBV5-1 and TRBJ2-3, the full variable domain reads KAGVTQTPRYLIKTRGQQVTLSCSPISGHRSVSWYQQTPGQGLQFLFEYFSETQRNKGNFPGRFSGRQFSNSRSEMNVSTLELGDSALYLCASSLGTGVDTQYFGPGTRLTVL.

The V call is TRBV10-3, the J call TRBJ1-2; D is perhaps TRBD1 (6 bases). This CDR3 contains 14 residues. V lost 4 bases, J lost 5 bases, and 14 bases lay in between. The germline V gene has CDR1 ENHRY and CDR2 SYGVKD. The CDR3 sequence is CAISGGRGGYGYTF. CDR3 DNA sequence: TGTGCCATCAGTGGCGGCAGGGGAGGATATGGCTACACCTTC.

The chain uses TRBV9 and TRBJ2-7; 11 positions match TRBD2. V lost 3 bases and J lost 6; bases outside the gene matches: 11. This CDR3 has 16 amino acids. The germline V gene encodes CDR1 SGDLS and CDR2 YYNGEE. The CDR3 region has the DNA TGTGCCAGCAGCGCCCGAGAGGCTAGCGGGAGGTCCGAGCAGTACTTC. Its translation: CASSAREASGRSEQYF.

This clone is categorized as medium-sized. Here the CDR3 DNA reads TGTGCCAGCAGCAGGGGGGACTTCCCTGGCGATGAGCAGTTCTTC. Its protein product is CASSRGDFPGDEQFF. The gene calls are TRBV9 and TRBJ2-1; the D call may be TRBD1 or TRBD2 (6 bases each). Trimming removed 4 bases at V and 8 bases at J, with 19 bases between. The V gene's germline CDR1 is SGDLS and CDR2 YYNGEE. The CDR3 totals 15 residues.